This TCR beta chain is drawn from a study of shared clonotypes between healthy human individuals. Across the study: The plates for each donor numbered three CD4 naive, three CD4 memory, two CD8 naive and one CD8 memory.

This clone was counted a few times. Its cognate antigen is unknown. The CDR3 runs 14 residues. Per germline, CDR1 SGHRS and CDR2 YFSETQ. Trimming pared 0 bases from V and 5 bases from J, leaving 11 bases between. The study's findings and limits: Generation probabilities of non-shared clonotypes were lower (relative to those shared by all four donors).

Using immunoSEQ multiplex PCR, the repertoire was profiled, and TCRdb retains in-frame clones only, with some absent. The data contain over 150,000 clones, 66% of them singletons. The genes are TRBV5-1 and TRBJ2-5; D gene uncertain. Sample: memory CD4+ T cells sorted from blood. The sample's subset: CD45RA-negative fraction. This receptor was obtained from a man aged 30 to 45 in good health. CDR3 DNA sequence: TGCGCCAGCAGCTTGGACGTGGGCCTGGAGACCCAGTACTTC. The encoded protein is CASSLDVGLETQYF. Variable domain in full (rest from reference TRBV5-1 and TRBJ2-5): KAGVTQTPRYLIKTRGQQVTLSCSPISGHRSVSWYQQTPGQGLQFLFEYFSETQRNKGNFPGRFSGRQFSNSRSEMNVSTLELGDSALYLCASSLDVGLETQYFGPGTRLLVL.